This T cell receptor (beta chain) was identified in a study of identical twins. This CDR3 contains 12 residues. Germline V CDR1 and CDR2: SQVTM, ANQGSEA. Trimming removed 6 bases from V and 3 bases from J; junction bases left unmatched: 2. Overall study results and limits: Cross-sectional statistics, not tracking of the same donors, supported the conclusions. Invariant cells of the MAIT and iNKT types might have partly distorted the zero-insertion analyses.

About this clonotype: Its antigen is undetermined.

The authors used template switching to add a universal primer site and gave cDNA unique molecular identifiers. Using its own MiXCR run on the 5' RACE reads, TCRdb lists one record per CDR3 protein. The sample contains 450,000 to 600,000 distinct CDR3 sequences, under 25% of which appear only once. This sample also belongs to another study, concerning yellow fever vaccine responses in identical twins. That publication notes: Reported findings indicate that twins' vaccine T cell responses seemed partially convergent, partially personalized.

The chain links TRBV29-1 to TRBJ2-1; 7 positions agree with TRBD1. The receptor comes from a woman between 18 and 29 years old in good health. Sequenced material: CD4+ T cells sorted from blood. The DNA of the CDR3 is TGCAGCGTCAGACAGGGCTACAATGAGCAGTTCTTC. It codes for CSVRQGYNEQFF.